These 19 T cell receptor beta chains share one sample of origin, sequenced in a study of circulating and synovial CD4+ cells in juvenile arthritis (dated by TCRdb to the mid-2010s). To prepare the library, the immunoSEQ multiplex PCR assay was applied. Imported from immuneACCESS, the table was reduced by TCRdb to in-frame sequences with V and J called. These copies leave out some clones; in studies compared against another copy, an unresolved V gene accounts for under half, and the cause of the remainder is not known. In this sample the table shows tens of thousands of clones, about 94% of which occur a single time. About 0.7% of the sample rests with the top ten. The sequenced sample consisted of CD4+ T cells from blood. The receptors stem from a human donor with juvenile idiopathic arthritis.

CDR3 DNA: TGCGCCAGCAGCCAAGAAAGTCAGGGGTCCTACGAGCAGTACTTC. This encodes CASSQESQGSYEQYF. The chain links TRBV4-1 to TRBJ2-7; perhaps TRBD1 as D (6 bases). Germline CDR1 and CDR2: MGHRA and YSYEKL. There are 15 residues in the CDR3. V lost 0 bases to trimming and J lost 1 base, with 10 bases between them.

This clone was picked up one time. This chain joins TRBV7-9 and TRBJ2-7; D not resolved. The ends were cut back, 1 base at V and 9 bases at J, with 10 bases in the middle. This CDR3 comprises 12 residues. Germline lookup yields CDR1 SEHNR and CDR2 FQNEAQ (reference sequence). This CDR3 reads CASSLDGALQYF. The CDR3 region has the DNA TGTGCCAGCAGCTTAGACGGTGCATTGCAGTACTTC. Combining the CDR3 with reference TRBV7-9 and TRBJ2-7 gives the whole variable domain DTGVSQNPRHKITKRGQNVTFRCDPISEHNRLYWYRQTLGQGPEFLTYFQNEAQLEKSRLLSDRFSAERPKGSFSTLEIQRTEQGDSAMYLCASSLDGALQYFGPGTRLTVT.

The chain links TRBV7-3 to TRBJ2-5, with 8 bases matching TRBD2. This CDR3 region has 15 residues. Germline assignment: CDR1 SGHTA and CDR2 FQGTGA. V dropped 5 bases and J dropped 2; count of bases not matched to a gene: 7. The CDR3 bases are TGTGCCAGCAGCCCCAGAGCGGGGGCTCAAGAGACCCAGTACTTC. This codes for CASSPRAGAQETQYF.

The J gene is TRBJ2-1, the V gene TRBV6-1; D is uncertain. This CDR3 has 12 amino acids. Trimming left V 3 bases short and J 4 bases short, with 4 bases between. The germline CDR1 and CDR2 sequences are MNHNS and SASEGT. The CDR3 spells CASSESYNEQFF. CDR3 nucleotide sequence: TGTGCCAGCAGTGAGTCGTACAATGAGCAGTTCTTC.

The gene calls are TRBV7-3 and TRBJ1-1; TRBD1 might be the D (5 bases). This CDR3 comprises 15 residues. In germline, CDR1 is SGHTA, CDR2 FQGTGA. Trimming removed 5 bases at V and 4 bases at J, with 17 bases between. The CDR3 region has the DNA TGTGCCAGCAGCCAGTCTTTAGGGGCACGCACTGAAGCTTTCTTT. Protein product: CASSQSLGARTEAFF.

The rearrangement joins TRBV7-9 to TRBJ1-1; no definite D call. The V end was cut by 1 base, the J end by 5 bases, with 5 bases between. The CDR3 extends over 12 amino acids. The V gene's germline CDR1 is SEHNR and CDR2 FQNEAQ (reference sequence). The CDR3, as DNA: TGTGCCAGCAGCTTAGGTAGTACTGAAGCTTTCTTT. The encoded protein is CASSLGSTEAFF. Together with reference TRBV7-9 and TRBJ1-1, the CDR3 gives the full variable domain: DTGVSQNPRHKITKRGQNVTFRCDPISEHNRLYWYRQTLGQGPEFLTYFQNEAQLEKSRLLSDRFSAERPKGSFSTLEIQRTEQGDSAMYLCASSLGSTEAFFGQGTRLTVV.

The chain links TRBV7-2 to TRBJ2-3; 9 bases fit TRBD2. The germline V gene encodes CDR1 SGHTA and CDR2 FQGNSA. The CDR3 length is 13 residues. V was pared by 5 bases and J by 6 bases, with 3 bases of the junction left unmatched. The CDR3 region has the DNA TGTGCCAGCAGCCTCGGACTAGCGGATACGCAGTATTTT. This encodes CASSLGLADTQYF. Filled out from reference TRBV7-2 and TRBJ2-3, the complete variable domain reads GAGVSQSPSNKVTEKGKDVELRCDPISGHTALYWYRQSLGQGLEFLIYFQGNSAPDKSGLPSDRFSAERTGGSVSTLTIQRTQQEDSAVYLCASSLGLADTQYFGPGTRLTVL.

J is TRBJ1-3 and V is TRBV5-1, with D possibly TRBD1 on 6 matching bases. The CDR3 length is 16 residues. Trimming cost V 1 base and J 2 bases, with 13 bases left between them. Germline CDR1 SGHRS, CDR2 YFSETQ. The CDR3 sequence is CASSLSRGAPGNTIYF. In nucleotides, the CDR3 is TGCGCCAGCAGCTTGTCCAGGGGAGCACCTGGAAACACCATATATTTT.

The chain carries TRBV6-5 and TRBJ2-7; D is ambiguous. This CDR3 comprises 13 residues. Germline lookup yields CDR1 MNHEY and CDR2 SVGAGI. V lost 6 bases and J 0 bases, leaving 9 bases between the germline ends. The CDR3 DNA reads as TGTGCCAGCAGAGACACGGCCTCCTACGAGCAGTACTTC. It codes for CASRDTASYEQYF.

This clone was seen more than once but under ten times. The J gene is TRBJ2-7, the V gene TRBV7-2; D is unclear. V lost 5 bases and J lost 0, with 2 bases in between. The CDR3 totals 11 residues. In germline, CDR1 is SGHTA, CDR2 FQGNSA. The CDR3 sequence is CASSLSYEQYF. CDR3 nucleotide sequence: TGTGCCAGCAGCCTCTCCTACGAGCAGTACTTC.

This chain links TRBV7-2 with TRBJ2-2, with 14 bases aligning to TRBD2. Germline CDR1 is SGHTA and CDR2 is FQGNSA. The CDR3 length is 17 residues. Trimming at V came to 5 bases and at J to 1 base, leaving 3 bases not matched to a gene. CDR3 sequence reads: CASSRLAGGQNTGELFF. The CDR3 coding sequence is TGTGCCAGCAGCCGACTAGCGGGGGGGCAGAACACCGGGGAGCTGTTTTTT.

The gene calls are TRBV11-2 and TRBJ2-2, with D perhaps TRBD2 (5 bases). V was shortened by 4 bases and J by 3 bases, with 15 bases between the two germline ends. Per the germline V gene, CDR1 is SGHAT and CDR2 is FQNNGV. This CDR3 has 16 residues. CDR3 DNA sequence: TGTGCCAGCAGCTCCTTTAGGCCGAGGGACACCGGGGAGCTGTTTTTT. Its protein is CASSSFRPRDTGELFF.

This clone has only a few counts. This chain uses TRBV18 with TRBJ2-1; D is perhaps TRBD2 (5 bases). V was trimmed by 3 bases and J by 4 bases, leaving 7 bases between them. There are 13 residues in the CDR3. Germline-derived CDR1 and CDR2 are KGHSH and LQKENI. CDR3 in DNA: TGTGCCAGCTCACCCCCGGGATACAATGAGCAGTTCTTC. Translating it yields CASSPPGYNEQFF.

The DNA of the CDR3 is TGTGCCATCAGTGAGGGGACAGGGTTTGGGGAGCAGTACTTC. It yields the protein CAISEGTGFGEQYF. This rearrangement joins TRBV10-3 to TRBJ2-7; 9 nucleotides agree with TRBD1. V shed 2 bases and J 7 bases; nucleotides not matched to a gene: 6. CDR1 is ENHRY, CDR2 SYGVKD, per germline. The CDR3 has 14 amino acids.

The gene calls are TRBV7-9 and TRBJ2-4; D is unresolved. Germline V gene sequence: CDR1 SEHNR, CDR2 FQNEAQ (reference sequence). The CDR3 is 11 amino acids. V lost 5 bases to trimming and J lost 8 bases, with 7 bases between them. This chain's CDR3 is CASSPRYIQYF. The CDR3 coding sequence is TGTGCCAGCAGCCCTCGGTACATTCAGTACTTC.

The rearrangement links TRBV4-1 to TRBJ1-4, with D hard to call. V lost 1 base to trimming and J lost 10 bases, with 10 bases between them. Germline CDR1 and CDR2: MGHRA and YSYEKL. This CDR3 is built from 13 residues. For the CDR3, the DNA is TGCGCCAGCAGCCAAGCAGAAGAGGGAAAACTGTTTTTT. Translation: CASSQAEEGKLFF.

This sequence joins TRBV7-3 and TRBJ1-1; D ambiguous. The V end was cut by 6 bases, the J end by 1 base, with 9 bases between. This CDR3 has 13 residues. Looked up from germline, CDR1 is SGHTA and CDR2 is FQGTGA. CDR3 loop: CASRGQANTEAFF. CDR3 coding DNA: TGTGCCAGCAGGGGCCAGGCGAACACTGAAGCTTTCTTT. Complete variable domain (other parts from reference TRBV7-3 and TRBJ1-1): GAGVSQTPSNKVTEKGKYVELRCDPISGHTALYWYRQSLGQGPEFLIYFQGTGAADDSGLPNDRFFAVRPEGSVSTLKIQRTERGDSAVYLCASRGQANTEAFFGQGTRLTVV.

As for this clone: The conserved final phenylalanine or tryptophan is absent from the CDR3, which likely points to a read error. CDR3 sequence reads: CASSPDRGDDGYTL. The CDR3 DNA reads as TGCGCCAGCAGTCCGGACAGGGGTGATGATGGCTACACCCTC. The gene calls are TRBV5-1 and TRBJ1-2, with 9 nucleotides matching TRBD1. After removal of 5 bases from V and 6 bases from J, the junction contained 8 bases not matched to a gene. The CDR3 spans 14 residues. From germline, CDR1 is SGHRS and CDR2 YFSETQ.

The DNA for the CDR3 is TGTGCCCGTCGGACTAGCGCTAGCTCCTACGAGCAGTACTTC. Amino acids: CARRTSASSYEQYF. The chain joins TRBV30 to TRBJ2-7; 9 positions match TRBD2. The CDR3 length is 14 residues. Germline V gene data show CDR1 as GTSNPN and CDR2 as SVGIG (reference sequence). V lost 8 bases and J lost 0; bases outside the gene matches: 8.